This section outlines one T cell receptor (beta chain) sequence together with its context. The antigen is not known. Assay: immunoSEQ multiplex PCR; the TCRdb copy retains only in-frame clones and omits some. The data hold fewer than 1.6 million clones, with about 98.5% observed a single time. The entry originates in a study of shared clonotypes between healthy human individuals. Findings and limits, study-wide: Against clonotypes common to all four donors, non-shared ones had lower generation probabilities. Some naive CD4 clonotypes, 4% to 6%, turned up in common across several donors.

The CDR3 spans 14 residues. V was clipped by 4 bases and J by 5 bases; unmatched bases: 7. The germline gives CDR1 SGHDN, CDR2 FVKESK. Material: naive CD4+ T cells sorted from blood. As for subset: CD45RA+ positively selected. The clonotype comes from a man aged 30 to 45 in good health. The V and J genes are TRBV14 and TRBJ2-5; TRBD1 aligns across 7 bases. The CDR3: CASSLDRWYETQYF. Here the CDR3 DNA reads TGTGCCAGCAGCCTGGACAGGTGGTACGAGACCCAGTACTTC.